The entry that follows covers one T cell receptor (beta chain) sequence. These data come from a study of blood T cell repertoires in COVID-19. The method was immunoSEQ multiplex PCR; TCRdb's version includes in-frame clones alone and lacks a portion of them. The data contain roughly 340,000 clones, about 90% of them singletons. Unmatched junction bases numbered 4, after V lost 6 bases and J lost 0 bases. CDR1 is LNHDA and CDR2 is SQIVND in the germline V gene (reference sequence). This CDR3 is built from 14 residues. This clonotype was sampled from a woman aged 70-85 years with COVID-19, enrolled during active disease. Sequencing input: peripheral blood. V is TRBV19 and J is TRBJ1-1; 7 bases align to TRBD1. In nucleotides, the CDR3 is TGTGCCAGTAGGGGCAGGGGGGTGAACACTGAAGCTTTCTTT. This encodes CASRGRGVNTEAFF.